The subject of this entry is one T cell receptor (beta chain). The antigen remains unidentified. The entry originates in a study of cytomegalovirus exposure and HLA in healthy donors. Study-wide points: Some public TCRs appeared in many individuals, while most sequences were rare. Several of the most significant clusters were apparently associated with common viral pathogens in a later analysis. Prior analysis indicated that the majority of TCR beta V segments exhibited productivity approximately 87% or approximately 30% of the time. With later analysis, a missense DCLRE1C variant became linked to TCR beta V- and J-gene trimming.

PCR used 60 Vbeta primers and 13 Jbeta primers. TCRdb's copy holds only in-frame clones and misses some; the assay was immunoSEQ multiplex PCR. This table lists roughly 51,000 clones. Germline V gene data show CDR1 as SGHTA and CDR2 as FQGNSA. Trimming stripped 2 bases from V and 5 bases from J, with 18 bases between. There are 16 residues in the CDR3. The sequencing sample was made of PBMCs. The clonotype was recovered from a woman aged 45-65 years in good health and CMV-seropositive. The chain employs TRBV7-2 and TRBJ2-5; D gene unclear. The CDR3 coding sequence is TGTGCCAGCAGCTTATCTGGCGCCGTTTCCAGGGAGACCCAGTACTTC. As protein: CASSLSGAVSRETQYF.